This T cell receptor beta chain was found in a study of cytomegalovirus exposure and HLA in healthy donors (dated by TCRdb to about 2017). Study-wide context: According to an earlier analysis of 587 of the donors, 150 million to 200 million T cells yielded some 110 million unique TCR beta sequences and about 300 Gb of sequence data. An early release that covered 500 to 800 HLA-typed donors contained about 300 gigabases of sequencing data and 70 million to 100 million unique TCR sequences. Of the approximately 400 genotyped donors, 81% fell in the genetic ancestry cluster associated with self-reported Caucasian donors. The study aimed to test whether cataloging public T cell receptors could reveal signatures of past pathogen exposure. The study used immunosequencing to profile the T cell repertoires of approximately 650 subjects and linked those repertoires to cytomegalovirus serostatus. A separate validation cohort of 100 to 150 different subjects was used in addition to the roughly 700-subject first cohort. To predict cytomegalovirus infection status, the study combined high-throughput TCR immunosequencing, statistical association of individual TCRs with disease status, and machine learning. A later analysis re-analyzed previously published TCR beta repertoires from about 730 donors and added high-resolution HLA genotyping to study TCR occurrence patterns. In the later analysis, no new phenotypic data were used to find candidate immune exposures; instead, reliance was placed on TCR beta sequences and their occurrence across donors. An earlier analysis of about 600 of the donors used high-throughput TCR beta sequencing to judge whether each TCR beta V gene segment behaved as functional or pseudogenic. Alongside the repertoire data, information on donor age, sex, ethnicity and CMV serostatus was compiled. Genome-wide SNP genotypes for about 65% of the 666 donors were used in a later genetic analysis, which treated that subset as a discovery cohort. Every discovery cohort repertoire had been produced on one sequencing platform. Class I and class II HLA loci were covered by the typing at four-digit resolution. The number of typed donors differed by locus: about 620-640 for A, B, C, DRB1 and DQB1; some 500 for DQA1; 606 for DPA1; and around 490 for DPB1. Several DR-DQ haplotypes were treated as single units for association and clustering because of strong linkage in the cohort. Across approximately 400 genotyped donors of the cohort, an average of approximately 200,000 unique TCR beta nucleotide sequences per donor were sequenced, and roughly 18% of those sequences were non-productive. What the work shows at the level of the full study, not this receptor alone: The cohort was sequenced for TCR beta chains only, and without alpha or paired-chain data the features that could be detected were limited. A further reported finding was that TCR beta sequences accurately predicted the HLA-A and HLA-B alleles for most subjects in the first cohort. It was suggested by the authors that the approach could potentially be generalized to other disease states and immunological phenotypes. A later genetic analysis reported fewer N-insertions in productive TCRs among donors in an Asian-associated ancestry cluster than the roughly 700-donor mean. In a later analysis, HLA-associated TCR beta chains were found to be more clonally expanded and to have lower generation probabilities than equally common non-associated chains. A cluster of highly shared sequence variants was judged likely to be a technical artifact of the sequencing pipeline. Strong co-occurrence of HLA alleles, especially DR and DQ, made assigning TCR associations to individual alleles difficult. Cytomegalovirus status was reported to be diagnosed by the classifier with high specificity and sensitivity in both the original and validation cohorts. In a later genetic analysis, a missense DCLRE1C variant was associated with V-gene and J-gene trimming of TCR beta chains, and the association was replicated in an independent cohort. The presence/absence analyses assumed that sequencing depth was roughly uniform across donors, and that assumption may not be true. A few of the identified cytomegalovirus-associated TCR beta chains were confirmed in vitro to be specific for cytomegalovirus antigens. In a later analysis, the rate of TCR association differed among HLA loci, with DRB1 alleles having the most associated TCRs and HLA-C alleles having the fewest. Some IMGT-functional V segments, including TRBV6-2 and TRBV6-3, could not be distinguished by the 87-base-pair reads and were therefore excluded. Specific HLA alleles were associated with more than 15,000 TCR beta sequences at a false discovery rate of 0.05 in a later analysis. Linkage disequilibrium might explain the correlated functional status among segregating V segments, but an unknown experimental factor could not be ruled out. In a later analysis, most CMV-associated TCR beta chains were found to appear HLA-restricted, with HLA associations seemingly driven largely by CMV exposure. Because counts were too low, about 17 rarely observed V segments, including chromosome 9 orphons, were excluded from the earlier analysis of around 590 of the donors. According to a later analysis, parvovirus B19, influenza, CMV and Epstein-Barr virus appeared linked to several top co-occurrence clusters. Most TCR sequences were seen in very few donors, while some public TCRs were found in many individuals. A total of 150 or so TCR beta chains were listed by the study as associated with cytomegalovirus. In an earlier analysis of some 550 of the donors, most TCR beta V segments were observed in productive rearrangements about 87% or about 30% of the time, broadly matching IMGT annotations. Because some donors lacked HLA typing at each locus, the association tests relied only on the typed subset. Immune exposure information for the cohort was limited to CMV serostatus.

Libraries were built with the immunoSEQ multiplex PCR assay. A mixture of 60 forward primers for TCR Vbeta segments and 13 reverse primers for TCR Jbeta segments was used in the multiplex PCR. Amplification of the CDR3 region of rearranged TCR beta genes was performed with a multiplex PCR assay on genomic DNA. On the Illumina HiSeq System, the amplified TCR beta libraries were sequenced as 87-base-pair reads. The authors' pipeline ran thus. A later analysis tallied roughly 76 million unique TCR beta chains across the 640 or so repertoires, and around 10 million of those chains were shared by two or more donors. Raw reads were error-corrected and collapsed into unique sequences by a nearest-neighbor algorithm in which closely related sequences were merged to remove PCR and sequencing errors. CDR3 sequences were aligned to IMGT reference sequences to assign V, D and J gene segments. For a sequence to be retained, a match of at least six nucleotides to both a V gene segment and a J gene segment was required. Rearrangements were called productive when the CDR3 lacked stop codons and stayed in frame with V and J; all others were non-productive. Following IMGT convention, CDR3 was defined as the stretch from the second conserved V-encoded cysteine up to the conserved J-encoded phenylalanine. The earlier analysis of 500 to 750 of the donors excluded any sequence lacking an unambiguous match to a single V gene segment. An earlier analysis of around 600 of the donors classified V segments as functional when productive rearrangements were above 56.7% and as segregating when the standard deviation between donors was above 5%. A statistical classification framework was built to diagnose cytomegalovirus status from the catalog of TCR beta chain sequences. In a later analysis, TCR nucleotide sequences were compared against IMGT/GENE-DB human TR gene sequences so that V and J genes could be assigned. A later analysis assigned CDR3 sequences and most-parsimonious VDJ recombination scenarios with the TCRdist pipeline. In a later analysis, each TCR beta chain was defined by its CDR3 amino acid sequence together with its V-gene family, and reads without a unique V-gene family were excluded. As a way to deal with suspected cross-contamination and a sequencing artifact, a later analysis dropped nearly 600 nucleotide sequences that were highly shared and had low generation probability. In a later analysis, a clonal expansion index was calculated for each public chain from normalized within-repertoire ranks of inferred template counts. A later analysis computed generation probabilities with a VDJ recombination model fitted to out-of-frame rearrangements, and checked the results against IGoR. Hypergeometric tests were used in a later analysis to score TCR-TCR, TCR-HLA and TCR-CMV co-occurrence, with a repertoire-size bias correction applied to the TCR pairs. In a later analysis, false discovery rates were estimated by permuting HLA or CMV assignments 20 times. In a later analysis, co-occurring TCRs were grouped with DBSCAN, and TCRdist sequence similarity was added when clustering was performed within HLA-allele-positive subsets. Repertoires with fewer than 30,000 or more than 120,000 public chains, plus five repertoires with anomalous nucleotide sharing, were excluded from co-occurrence clustering. TCRdb re-hosts the immuneACCESS table, in-frame sequences only. Its copies lack some clones; in the studies checked, an unresolved V gene accounts for under half of them, and the cause for the rest is not known. V and J calls and clone size are those listed in that table; D and trimming were worked out from the DNA. This sample has about 120,000 clones in its table, and 55% to 75% of those were observed once. 8% to 9.5% of the sample belongs to the ten largest clones.

The germline V gene (reference sequence) sets CDR1 to LNHDA and CDR2 to SQIVND. Trimming costs V 8 bases and J 1 base, and their ends lie 17 bases apart. There are 15 amino acids in the CDR3, from cysteine to phenylalanine inclusive. Only the CDR3 DNA is retained, 45 bases long and in frame from the first base. The sample holds a few counts of this clone. What antigen it recognizes has not been identified. Base qualities are missing; no much larger clone stands one base away. The cohort consisted of fewer than 700 healthy bone marrow donors. At the time of sampling, all cohort members were nominally healthy, though unrecorded immune exposures were likely present. The donor tested CMV seropositive and was one of the 289 seropositive cohort members. A peripheral blood sample was collected from each donor, and TCR beta sequencing was performed on peripheral blood mononuclear cells. Genomic DNA extraction from the blood cell samples was performed with the Qiagen DNeasy Blood Extraction Kit.

The sample comprised PBMCs. The chain employs TRBV19 and TRBJ1-1, and perhaps TRBD1 as D gene, on 5 matching bases. The TCR was taken from a man in his thirties or forties in good health and CMV-seropositive. The DNA sequence reads TGTGCCAGTTTCTCCTCCCTGACAGCGAACACTGAAGCTTTCTTT. This is translated as CASFSSLTANTEAFF.